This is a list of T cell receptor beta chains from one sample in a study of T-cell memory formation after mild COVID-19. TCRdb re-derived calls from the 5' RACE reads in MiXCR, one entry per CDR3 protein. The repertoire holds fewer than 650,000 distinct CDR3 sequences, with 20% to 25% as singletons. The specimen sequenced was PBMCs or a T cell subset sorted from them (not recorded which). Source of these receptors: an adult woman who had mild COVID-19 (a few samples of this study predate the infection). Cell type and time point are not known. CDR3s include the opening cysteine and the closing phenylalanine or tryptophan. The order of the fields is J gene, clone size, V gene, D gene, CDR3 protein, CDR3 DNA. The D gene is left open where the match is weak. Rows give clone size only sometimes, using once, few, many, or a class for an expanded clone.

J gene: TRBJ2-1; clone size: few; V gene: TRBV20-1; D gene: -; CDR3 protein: CSAIPGSSYNEQFF; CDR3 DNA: TGCAGTGCAATCCCCGGGTCTTCCTACAATGAGCAGTTCTTC
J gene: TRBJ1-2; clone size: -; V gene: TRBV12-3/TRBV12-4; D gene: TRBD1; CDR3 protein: CASRPTGRQGSSGYTF; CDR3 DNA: TGTGCCAGCAGACCGACAGGGAGACAGGGGTCGTCGGGCTACACCTTC
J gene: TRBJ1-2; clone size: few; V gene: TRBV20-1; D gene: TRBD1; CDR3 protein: CSARGGQGIRDYGYTF; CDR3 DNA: TGCAGTGCCAGGGGTGGACAGGGGATACGTGACTATGGCTACACCTTC
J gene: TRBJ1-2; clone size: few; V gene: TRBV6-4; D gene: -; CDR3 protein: CASRGTDYGYTF; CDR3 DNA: TGTGCCAGCAGAGGGACCGACTATGGCTACACCTTC
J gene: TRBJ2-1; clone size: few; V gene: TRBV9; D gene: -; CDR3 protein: CASSVGGLSEQFF; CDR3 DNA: TGTGCCAGCAGCGTTGGGGGGCTGAGTGAGCAGTTCTTC
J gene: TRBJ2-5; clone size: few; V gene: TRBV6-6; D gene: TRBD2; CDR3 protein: CASSRLAGETQYF; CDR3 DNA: TGTGCCAGCAGTCGACTAGCGGGAGAGACCCAGTACTTC
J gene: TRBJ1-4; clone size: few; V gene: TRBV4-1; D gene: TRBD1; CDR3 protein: CASSQTGGDGEKLFF; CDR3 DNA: TGCGCCAGCAGCCAAACAGGGGGCGATGGCGAAAAACTGTTTTTT
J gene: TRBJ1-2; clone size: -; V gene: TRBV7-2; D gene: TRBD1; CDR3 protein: CASSFRDRARLAYTF; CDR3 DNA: TGTGCCAGCAGCTTCCGGGACAGGGCCAGGCTTGCCTACACCTTC
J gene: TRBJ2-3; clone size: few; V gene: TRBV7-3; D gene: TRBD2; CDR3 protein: CASSFLAGGNTDTQYF; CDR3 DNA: TGTGCCAGCAGCTTCCTAGCGGGAGGGAATACAGATACGCAGTATTTT
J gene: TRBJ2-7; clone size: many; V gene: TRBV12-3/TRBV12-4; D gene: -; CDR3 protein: CASSIGDEQYF; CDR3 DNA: TGTGCCAGCAGCATAGGGGACGAGCAGTACTTC
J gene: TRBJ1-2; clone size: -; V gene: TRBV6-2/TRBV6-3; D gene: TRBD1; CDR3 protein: CASRPDRSFGGYTF; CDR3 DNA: TGTGCCAGCAGACCGGACAGGAGCTTCGGTGGCTACACCTTC
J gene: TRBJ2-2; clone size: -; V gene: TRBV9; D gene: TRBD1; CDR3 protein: CASSVEGQGTGELFF; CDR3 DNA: TGTGCCAGCAGCGTAGAGGGACAGGGAACCGGGGAGCTGTTTTTT
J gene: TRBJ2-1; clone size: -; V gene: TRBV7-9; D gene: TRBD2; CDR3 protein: CASSPSGRFYNEQFF; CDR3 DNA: TGTGCCAGCAGTCCTAGCGGGAGGTTCTACAATGAGCAGTTCTTC
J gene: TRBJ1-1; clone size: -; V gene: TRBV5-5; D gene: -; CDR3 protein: CASSLTTMNTEAFF; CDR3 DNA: TGTGCCAGCAGCCTTACGACAATGAACACTGAAGCTTTCTTT
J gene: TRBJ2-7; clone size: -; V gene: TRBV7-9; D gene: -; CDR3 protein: CASSPVSPGPDYEQYF; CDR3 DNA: TGTGCCAGCAGCCCCGTAAGCCCCGGGCCGGACTACGAGCAGTACTTC
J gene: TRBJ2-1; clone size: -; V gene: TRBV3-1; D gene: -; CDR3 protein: CASSQDLSSGSYNEQFF; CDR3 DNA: TGTGCCAGCAGCCAAGATTTGAGTAGCGGCTCCTACAATGAGCAGTTCTTC
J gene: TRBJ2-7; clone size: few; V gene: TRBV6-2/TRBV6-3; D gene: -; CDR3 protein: CASSFRPGHSYEQYF; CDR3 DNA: TGTGCCAGCAGTTTCCGCCCGGGACATAGCTACGAGCAGTACTTC
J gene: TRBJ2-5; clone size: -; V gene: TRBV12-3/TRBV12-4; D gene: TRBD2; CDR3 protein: CASTSKLAGRGETQYF; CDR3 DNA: TGTGCCAGCACCTCTAAGCTAGCGGGAAGGGGAGAGACCCAGTACTTC
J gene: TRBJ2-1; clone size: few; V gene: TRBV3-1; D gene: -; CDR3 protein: CASSHVGNVAYNEQFF; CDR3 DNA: TGTGCCAGCAGCCACGTAGGAAACGTGGCTTACAATGAGCAGTTCTTC
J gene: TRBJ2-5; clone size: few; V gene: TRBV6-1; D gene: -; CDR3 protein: CASSEGLQETQYF; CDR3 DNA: TGTGCCAGCAGTGAGGGCCTCCAAGAGACCCAGTACTTC
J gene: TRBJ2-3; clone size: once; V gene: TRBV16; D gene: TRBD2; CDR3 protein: CASRTAGVDTDTQYF; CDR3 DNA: TGTGCCAGCAGAACAGCGGGAGTAGACACAGATACGCAGTATTTT
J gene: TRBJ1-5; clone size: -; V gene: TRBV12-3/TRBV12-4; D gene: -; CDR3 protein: CASSPGTATRGQPQHF; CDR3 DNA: TGTGCCAGCAGTCCCGGGACCGCCACCCGGGGCCAGCCCCAGCATTTT
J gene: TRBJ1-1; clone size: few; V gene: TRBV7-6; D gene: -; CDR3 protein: CASSFAGLTEAFF; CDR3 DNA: TGTGCCAGCAGCTTTGCAGGGCTCACTGAAGCTTTCTTT
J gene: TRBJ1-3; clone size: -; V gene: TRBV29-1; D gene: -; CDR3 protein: CSVDLTGSGNTIYF; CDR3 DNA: TGCAGCGTTGATCTTACAGGGAGTGGAAACACCATATATTTT
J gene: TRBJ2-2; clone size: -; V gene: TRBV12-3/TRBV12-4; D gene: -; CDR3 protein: CASSLRLDKNTGELFF; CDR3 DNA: TGTGCCAGCAGTCTTCGACTCGACAAGAACACCGGGGAGCTGTTTTTT
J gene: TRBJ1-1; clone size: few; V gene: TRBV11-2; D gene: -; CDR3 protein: CASSLGAQIPNTEAFF; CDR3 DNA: TGTGCCAGCAGCTTAGGGGCCCAGATACCGAACACTGAAGCTTTCTTT
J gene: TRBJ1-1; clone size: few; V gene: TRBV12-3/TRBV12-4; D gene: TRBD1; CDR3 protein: CASSPGQGVKKAFF; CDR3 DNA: TGTGCCAGCAGTCCCGGACAGGGAGTGAAAAAAGCTTTCTTT
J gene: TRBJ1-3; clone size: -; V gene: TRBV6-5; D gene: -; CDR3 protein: CASSRQGSGNTIYF; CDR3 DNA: TGTGCCAGCAGCAGGCAGGGGTCAGGAAACACCATATATTTT
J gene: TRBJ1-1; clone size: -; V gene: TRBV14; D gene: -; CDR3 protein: CATSTGVGTEAFF; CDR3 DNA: TGTGCCACCTCGACCGGGGTGGGGACTGAAGCTTTCTTT
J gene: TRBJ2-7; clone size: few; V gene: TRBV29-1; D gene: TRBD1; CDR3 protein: CSVQTGAPSYEQYF; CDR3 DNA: TGCAGCGTACAGACAGGGGCCCCCTCCTACGAGCAGTACTTC
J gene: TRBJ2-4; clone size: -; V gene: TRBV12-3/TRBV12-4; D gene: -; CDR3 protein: CASPGGGLAKNIQYF; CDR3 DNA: TGTGCCAGTCCAGGGGGGGGTTTAGCCAAAAACATTCAGTACTTC
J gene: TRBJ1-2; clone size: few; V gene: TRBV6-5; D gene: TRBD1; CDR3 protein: CASSAGGQPNYGYTF; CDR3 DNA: TGTGCCAGCAGTGCGGGGGGACAGCCGAACTATGGCTACACCTTC
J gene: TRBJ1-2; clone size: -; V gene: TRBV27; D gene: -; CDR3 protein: CASSFQGEDYGYTF; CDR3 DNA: TGTGCCAGCAGTTTTCAGGGAGAGGACTATGGCTACACCTTC
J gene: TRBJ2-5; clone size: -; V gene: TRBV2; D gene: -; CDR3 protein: CASSEVTTSMRETQYF; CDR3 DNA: TGTGCCAGCAGTGAAGTAACTACTAGCATGAGAGAGACCCAGTACTTC
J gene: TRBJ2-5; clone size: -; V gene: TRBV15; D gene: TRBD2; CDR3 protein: CATSRPGLAGAEETQYF; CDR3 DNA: TGTGCCACCAGCAGGCCGGGACTAGCGGGGGCCGAAGAGACCCAGTACTTC
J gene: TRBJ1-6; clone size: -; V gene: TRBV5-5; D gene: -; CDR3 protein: CASSLRGNGDSPLHF; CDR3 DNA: TGTGCCAGCAGCTTAAGAGGGAACGGGGATTCACCCCTCCACTTT
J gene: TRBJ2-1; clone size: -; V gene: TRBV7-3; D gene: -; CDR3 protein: CASSPGYGQFF; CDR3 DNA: TGTGCCAGCAGTCCAGGGTATGGGCAGTTCTTC
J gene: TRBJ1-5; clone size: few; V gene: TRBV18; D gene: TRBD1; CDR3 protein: CASSPTGAQPQHF; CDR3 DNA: TGTGCCAGCTCACCGACAGGGGCACAGCCCCAGCATTTT
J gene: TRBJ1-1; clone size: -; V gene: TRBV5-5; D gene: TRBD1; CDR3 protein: CASSRGQQLNTEAFF; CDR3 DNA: TGTGCCAGCAGCCGGGGACAGCAACTGAACACTGAAGCTTTCTTT
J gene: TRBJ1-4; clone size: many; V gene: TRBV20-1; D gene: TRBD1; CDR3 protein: CSASGQGATNEKLFF; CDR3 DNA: TGCAGTGCTAGCGGACAGGGGGCAACTAATGAAAAACTGTTTTTT
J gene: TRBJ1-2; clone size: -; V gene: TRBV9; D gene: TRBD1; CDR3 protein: CASSVQDRGYGYTF; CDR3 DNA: TGTGCCAGCAGCGTACAGGACAGGGGCTATGGCTACACCTTC
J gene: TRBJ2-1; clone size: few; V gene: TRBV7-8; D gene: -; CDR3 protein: CASSLEGRGLYNEQFF; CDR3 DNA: TGTGCCAGCAGCTTAGAAGGAAGGGGACTCTACAATGAGCAGTTCTTC
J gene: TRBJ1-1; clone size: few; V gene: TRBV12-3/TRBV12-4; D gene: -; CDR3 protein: CASSSKRGTYTEAFF; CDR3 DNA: TGTGCCAGCAGTTCTAAGAGGGGCACCTACACTGAAGCTTTCTTT
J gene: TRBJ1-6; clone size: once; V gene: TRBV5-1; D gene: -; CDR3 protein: CASSSPMVAAGDSPLHF; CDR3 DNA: TGCGCCAGCAGCTCCCCCATGGTTGCAGCTGGAGATTCACCCCTCCACTTT
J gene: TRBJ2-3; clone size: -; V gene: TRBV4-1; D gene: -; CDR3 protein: CASSQDEGWDTQYF; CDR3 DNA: TGCGCCAGCAGCCAAGATGAAGGGTGGGATACGCAGTATTTT
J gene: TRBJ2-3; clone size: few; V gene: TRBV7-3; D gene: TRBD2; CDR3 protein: CASSLTSGITDTQYF; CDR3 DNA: TGTGCCAGCAGCCTGACTAGCGGGATCACAGATACGCAGTATTTT
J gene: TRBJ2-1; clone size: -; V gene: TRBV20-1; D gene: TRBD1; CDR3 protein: CSARVGDRGYNEQFF; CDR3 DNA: TGCAGTGCTAGAGTTGGGGACAGGGGGTACAATGAGCAGTTCTTC
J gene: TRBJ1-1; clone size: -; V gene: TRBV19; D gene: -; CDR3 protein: CASSIGTVMNTEAFF; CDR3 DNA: TGTGCCAGTAGTATAGGGACAGTCATGAACACTGAAGCTTTCTTT
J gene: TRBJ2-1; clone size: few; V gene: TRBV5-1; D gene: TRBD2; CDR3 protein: CASRGGLAAQLGYNEQFF; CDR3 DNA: TGCGCCAGCAGAGGGGGACTAGCGGCCCAATTAGGCTACAATGAGCAGTTCTTC
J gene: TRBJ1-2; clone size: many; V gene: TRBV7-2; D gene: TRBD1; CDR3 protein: CASSSDRVYGYTF; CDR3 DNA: TGTGCCAGCAGTTCGGACAGGGTCTATGGCTACACCTTC
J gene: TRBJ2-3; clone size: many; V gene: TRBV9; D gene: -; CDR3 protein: CASSVVEGGTQYF; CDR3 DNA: TGTGCCAGCAGCGTAGTCGAGGGAGGTACGCAGTATTTT